The clone carrying this TCR beta chain turned up a few times. Per germline, CDR1 SGDLS and CDR2 YYNGEE. V dropped 0 bases and J dropped 2 bases, with 17 bases sitting between them. The CDR3 loop spans 17 amino acids. The data originate from a study of cytomegalovirus exposure and HLA in healthy donors. The protocol was immunoSEQ multiplex PCR, while the TCRdb copy is restricted to in-frame clones and leaves out a portion. Here the sample spans around 140,000 clones, more than 85% being singletons. Sequencing was carried out using PBMCs. This chain uses TRBV9 with TRBJ2-5, with D tentatively TRBD2 (5 bases). The TCR was taken from a man between 18 and 29 years old in good health and CMV-seropositive. CDR3 sequence reads: CASSVDPYLTGQETQYF. As DNA, the CDR3 is TGTGCCAGCAGCGTAGACCCCTATCTCACGGGGCAAGAGACCCAGTACTTC.